Below are 18 T cell receptor beta chains sequenced from a single sample in a study of tumor-infiltrating lymphocytes in localized non-small cell lung cancer. The assay was immunoSEQ multiplex PCR, and TCRdb's table has in-frame clones only and misses some. The table lists about 12,000 clones, roughly 88% of them singletons, with about 3.5% in the top ten. Input material: uninvolved lung tissue not adjacent to the tumor. These receptors were taken from a human donor with non-small cell lung cancer.

The rearrangement links TRBV6-5 to TRBJ1-4, with 7 nucleotides matching TRBD1. The V segment lost 6 bases and the J segment 8 bases; nucleotides outside the gene matches: 6. CDR1 and CDR2 from the germline V gene are MNHEY and SVGAGI. This CDR3 comprises 13 residues. The CDR3 loop reads CASRQDRREKLFF. As DNA, the CDR3 is TGTGCCAGCAGACAGGACAGGAGAGAAAAACTGTTTTTT.

The chain combines TRBV6-1 with TRBJ2-5; 8 bases match TRBD2. The CDR3 length is 13 residues. Germline V CDR1 and CDR2: MNHNS, SASEGT. V gave up 7 bases and J gave up 5 bases; unmatched junction bases: 6. The DNA of the CDR3 is TGTGCCAGCATGACTAGCGTTTCGGAGACCCAGTACTTC. This gives the protein CASMTSVSETQYF.

J is TRBJ1-1 and V is TRBV18; D perhaps matches TRBD1 (5 bases). CDR3 length: 14 amino acids. The V gene's germline CDR1 is KGHSH and CDR2 LQKENI. The V end lost 6 bases, the J end lost 2 bases, and 13 bases lay between the germline ends. The CDR3 loop is CASSLGGLNTEAFF. In nucleotides, the CDR3 is TGTGCCAGCTCTTTGGGGGGACTAAACACTGAAGCTTTCTTT. Drawing the rest from reference TRBV18 and TRBJ1-1, the complete variable domain is NAGVMQNPRHLVRRRGQEARLRCSPMKGHSHVYWYRQLPEEGLKFMVYLQKENIIDESGMPKERFSAEFPKEGPSILRIQQVVRGDSAAYFCASSLGGLNTEAFFGQGTRLTVV.

The chain links TRBV5-1 to TRBJ2-7; 12 positions match TRBD2. Germline lookup yields CDR1 SGHRS and CDR2 YFSETQ. The CDR3 totals 17 residues. The junction had 11 bases not matched to a gene; V was cut back by 1 base and J by 6 bases. As DNA, the CDR3 is TGCGCCAGCAGCTTGTTCGAGACTAGCGGGAGTCAGGGCGAGCAGTACTTC. Its protein product is CASSLFETSGSQGEQYF.

V and J are TRBV6-6 and TRBJ2-7; D is unclear. This CDR3 is 14 amino acids long. CDR1 is MNHNY and CDR2 is SVGAGI in the germline V gene (reference sequence). Trimming took off 6 bases at V and 6 bases at J, with 18 bases between the two ends. This chain's CDR3 is CASSPVLGLSEQYF. The DNA for the CDR3 is TGTGCCAGCAGCCCCGTTTTGGGGTTGAGCGAGCAGTACTTC.

The chain has TRBV10-2 and TRBJ1-5; 8 nucleotides agree with TRBD1. J was trimmed by 6 bases and V by 6 bases; bases with no gene match: 4. Germline-derived CDR1 and CDR2 are WSHSY and SAAADI. The CDR3 length is 13 residues. The CDR3, as DNA: TGCGCCAGCAGGGGGACAGGAGGTCAGCCCCAGCATTTT. Translation: CASRGTGGQPQHF.

The chain uses TRBV28 and TRBJ1-5; 8 bases align to TRBD1. The CDR3 extends over 14 amino acids. From germline, CDR1 is MDHEN and CDR2 SYDVKM. V was pared by 6 bases and J by 5 bases, with 6 bases of the junction left unmatched. The CDR3, as DNA: TGTGCCAGCAGATCAGGGGGCGCCTATCAGCCCCAGCATTTT. It is translated as CASRSGGAYQPQHF.

In this sample, this clone turned up once. The rearrangement links TRBV6-6 to TRBJ2-5; D not certain. This CDR3 has 13 residues. Germline values: CDR1 MNHNY, CDR2 SVGAGI (reference sequence). Trimming shortened V by 7 bases and J by 2 bases, and 11 bases separated the two germline ends. The CDR3 reads CASNFMGQETQYF. For the CDR3, the DNA is TGTGCCAGCAACTTCATGGGGCAAGAGACCCAGTACTTC.

The J gene is TRBJ1-3, the V gene TRBV11-1; D not certain. CDR3 size: 16 residues. The germline gives CDR1 SGHAT, CDR2 FQDESV (reference sequence). V lost 5 bases and J 0 bases, leaving 14 bases between the germline ends. CDR3 coding DNA: TGTGCCAGCAGCCTAACTACACCCGACTCTGGAAACACCATATATTTT. It translates to CASSLTTPDSGNTIYF.

The sample holds one count of this clone. This chain links TRBV5-1 with TRBJ2-1, with 8 bases lining up with TRBD2. The CDR3 runs 15 residues. Germline CDR1 is SGHRS and CDR2 is YFSETQ. V trimming: 2 bases; J trimming: 5 bases; junction bases outside the gene matches: 6. The CDR3 sequence is CASSFGGGQDNEQFF. Written as DNA, the CDR3 is TGCGCCAGCAGCTTTGGCGGGGGGCAGGACAATGAGCAGTTCTTC.

This clone appeared a few times. The chain has TRBV19 and TRBJ2-2, with a possible D match to TRBD2 (7 bases). Looked up from germline, CDR1 is LNHDA and CDR2 is SQIVND (reference sequence). This CDR3 is 14 amino acids long. V was shortened by 7 bases and J by 7 bases, with 16 bases between the two germline ends. The CDR3 DNA is TGTGCCAGTAAGGAGACAGGCGGGAGCGGGGAGCTGTTTTTT. It codes for CASKETGGSGELFF.

This clone appeared a few times. The chain has TRBV4-1 and TRBJ2-7; 9 nucleotides match TRBD1. Trimming at V came to 3 bases and at J to 5 bases, leaving 8 bases not matched to a gene. The CDR3 runs 15 residues. Germline V gene lookup returns CDR1 MGHRA and CDR2 YSYEKL. In DNA form, the CDR3 reads TGCGCCAGCAGCCAGGCGGGACAGGGCGAGCACGAGCAGTACTTC. Its protein product is CASSQAGQGEHEQYF.

This clone was counted once. J is TRBJ2-7 and V is TRBV15, with 11 nucleotides matching TRBD1. This CDR3 region has 15 residues. Trimming removed 4 bases from V and 3 bases from J; junction bases left unmatched: 5. Germline V gene data show CDR1 as LNHNV and CDR2 as YYDKDF (reference sequence). The chain's CDR3 is CATSTRTGGFYEQYF. For the CDR3, the DNA is TGTGCCACCAGCACCCGGACAGGGGGCTTCTACGAGCAGTACTTC.

This clone was picked up one time. This chain joins TRBV7-6 and TRBJ2-2, with 8 nucleotides matching TRBD2. This CDR3 is built from 20 residues. Germline V CDR1 and CDR2: SGHVS, FNYEAQ. With 2 bases clipped from V and 3 bases from J, the junction kept 17 bases outside the gene matches. The CDR3 sequence is CASSLRGPAGVSSDTGELFF. Here the CDR3 DNA reads TGTGCCAGCAGCTTAAGAGGCCCAGCGGGAGTTTCTTCGGACACCGGGGAGCTGTTTTTT.

Here the CDR3 reads CASSLAGPGELFF. The CDR3 nucleotides are TGCGCCAGCAGCTTGGCCGGGCCCGGGGAGCTGTTTTTT. The chain uses TRBV5-1 and TRBJ2-2; the D is unclear. V was trimmed by 0 bases and J by 6 bases, leaving 6 bases between them. The V gene's germline CDR1 is SGHRS and CDR2 YFSETQ. The CDR3 has 13 residues.

J is TRBJ1-2 and V is TRBV19, with a tentative D call TRBD1 (6 bases). CDR3 length equals 15 residues. With 2 bases removed from V and 4 bases from J, the gap between germline ends came to 14 bases. Germline V lookup: CDR1 LNHDA, CDR2 SQIVND (reference sequence). DNA of the CDR3: TGTGCCAGTAGTATAAGAGGCAGGGGCTTCTATGGCTACACCTTC. It specifies CASSIRGRGFYGYTF.

This clone has a handful of counts. The V call is TRBV6-6, the J call TRBJ2-1; TRBD2 matches at 9 bases. Looked up from germline, CDR1 is MNHNY and CDR2 is SVGAGI (reference sequence). V shed 8 bases and J 6 bases; nucleotides not matched to a gene: 8. The CDR3 spans 14 residues. CDR3 loop: CASLLGGRGNEQFF. The CDR3 DNA follows: TGTGCCAGCCTACTGGGCGGGAGGGGCAATGAGCAGTTCTTC.

The chain couples TRBV18 to TRBJ2-7, with 8 positions matching TRBD1. The CDR3 consists of 15 residues. Per the germline V gene, CDR1 is KGHSH and CDR2 is LQKENI. V trimming: 3 bases; J trimming: 0 bases; junction bases outside the gene matches: 4. CDR3 nucleotides: TGTGCCAGCTCACCGAGGACAGGGACCTCCTACGAGCAGTACTTC. Translating it yields CASSPRTGTSYEQYF.